The rows below give T cell receptor beta chains drawn from one sample of a study of T cells after yellow fever vaccination. TCRdb analysed the 5' RACE reads with MiXCR anew, one entry per CDR3 protein. The sample shows hundreds of thousands of distinct CDR3 sequences, about 10% of them seen only once. Material: CD4+ T cells sorted from PBMCs, obtained 5 days after the yellow fever booster vaccination. The receptor source for this set is a man between 18 and 29 years old who received the YFV17D yellow fever vaccine. Each CDR3 is given with its conserved first and last residue. Fields, in order: D gene, clone size, V gene, J gene, CDR3 protein, CDR3 DNA. A D gene is named only where the DNA matches it firmly. Only part of the rows carry a size: once, few, many, or a class if the clone is expanded.

D: TRBD1; size: many; V: TRBV7-9; J: TRBJ2-2; CDR3: CASSFGTATGELFF; DNA: TGTGCCAGCAGCTTCGGGACAGCCACCGGGGAGCTGTTTTTT
D: TRBD1; size: .; V: TRBV3-1; J: TRBJ1-6; CDR3: CASSPYPGQGPLPLHF; DNA: TGTGCCAGCAGCCCCTACCCTGGACAGGGCCCGCTCCCCCTCCACTTT
D: TRBD2; size: many; V: TRBV12-3/TRBV12-4; J: TRBJ2-1; CDR3: CASSLTGGKHNEQFF; DNA: TGTGCCAGCAGTTTAACGGGGGGTAAACACAATGAGCAGTTCTTC
D: .; size: .; V: TRBV6-6; J: TRBJ2-7; CDR3: CASSSTRGEQYF; DNA: TGTGCCAGCAGTTCGACCCGCGGAGAGCAGTACTTC
D: TRBD1; size: many; V: TRBV5-1; J: TRBJ2-5; CDR3: CASSLAPGGETQYF; DNA: TGCGCCAGCAGCTTGGCCCCAGGGGGAGAGACCCAGTACTTC
D: .; size: .; V: TRBV20-1; J: TRBJ1-5; CDR3: CSAREREAHQPQHF; DNA: TGCAGTGCTAGGGAAAGGGAGGCTCATCAGCCCCAGCATTTT
D: TRBD2; size: .; V: TRBV6-1; J: TRBJ2-2; CDR3: CASSESSGAPNTGELFF; DNA: TGTGCCAGCAGTGAGTCTAGCGGAGCCCCGAACACCGGGGAGCTGTTTTTT
D: .; size: .; V: TRBV7-2; J: TRBJ2-3; CDR3: CASTKKGYHTQYF; DNA: TGTGCCAGCACCAAAAAGGGGTACCATACGCAGTATTTT
D: .; size: .; V: TRBV12-3/TRBV12-4; J: TRBJ1-1; CDR3: CASSLRLQGLIGAFF; DNA: TGTGCCAGCAGTTTACGGTTGCAGGGGTTAATAGGAGCTTTCTTT
D: .; size: .; V: TRBV11-3; J: TRBJ1-1; CDR3: CASSSDGGEAFF; DNA: TGTGCCAGCAGCTCCGACGGGGGAGAAGCTTTCTTT
D: .; size: .; V: TRBV2; J: TRBJ2-6; CDR3: CASSVGGPGANVLTF; DNA: TGTGCCAGCAGTGTCGGGGGGCCGGGGGCCAACGTCCTGACTTTC
D: TRBD2; size: few; V: TRBV7-2; J: TRBJ2-3; CDR3: CASSFRVAGGLSTDTQYF; DNA: TGTGCCAGCAGCTTTAGGGTAGCGGGGGGGTTGAGCACAGATACGCAGTATTTT
D: TRBD2; size: few; V: TRBV7-2; J: TRBJ2-7; CDR3: CASSSAPREGEQYF; DNA: TGTGCCAGCAGCTCGGCCCCTCGGGAGGGGGAGCAGTACTTC
D: .; size: many; V: TRBV12-3/TRBV12-4; J: TRBJ2-7; CDR3: CASSQWTTEPSF; DNA: TGTGCCAGCAGTCAGTGGACTACCGAGCCGAGCTTC
D: .; size: few; V: TRBV19; J: TRBJ2-6; CDR3: CASSQQGMSSGANVLTF; DNA: TGTGCCAGTAGCCAACAGGGTATGAGCTCTGGGGCCAACGTCCTGACTTTC
D: .; size: many; V: TRBV4-1; J: TRBJ2-3; CDR3: CASSQGITDTQYF; DNA: TGCGCCAGCAGCCAGGGGATAACAGATACGCAGTATTTT
D: TRBD1; size: few; V: TRBV9; J: TRBJ1-1; CDR3: CASSVAGGDTEAFF; DNA: TGTGCCAGCAGCGTAGCAGGGGGGGACACTGAAGCTTTCTTT
D: .; size: few; V: TRBV2; J: TRBJ2-1; CDR3: CASNPSVYNEQFF; DNA: TGTGCCAGCAACCCTTCAGTTTACAATGAGCAGTTCTTC
D: .; size: many; V: TRBV29-1; J: TRBJ2-3; CDR3: CSVERGQSGYF; DNA: TGCAGCGTCGAAAGGGGACAAAGCGGGTATTTT
D: .; size: many; V: TRBV4-3; J: TRBJ1-1; CDR3: CASRREGTEAFF; DNA: TGCGCCAGCAGGCGGGAGGGGACTGAAGCTTTCTTT
D: .; size: few; V: TRBV7-2; J: TRBJ1-5; CDR3: CASSFPGPGQPQHF; DNA: TGTGCCAGCAGCTTCCCCGGACCTGGTCAGCCCCAGCATTTT
D: TRBD1; size: .; V: TRBV2; J: TRBJ2-6; CDR3: CASSVDRGTSGANVLTF; DNA: TGTGCCAGCAGTGTAGACAGGGGCACGTCTGGGGCCAACGTCCTGACTTTC
D: .; size: .; V: TRBV10-3; J: TRBJ2-3; CDR3: CAISDGGAGDTQYF; DNA: TGTGCCATCAGTGACGGGGGCGCGGGAGATACGCAGTATTTT
D: .; size: many; V: TRBV12-3/TRBV12-4; J: TRBJ2-2; CDR3: CASSLASLPGELFF; DNA: TGTGCCAGCAGTTTAGCCTCGCTACCCGGGGAGCTGTTTTTT
D: TRBD1; size: few; V: TRBV6-2/TRBV6-3; J: TRBJ2-3; CDR3: CASTWTGASTDTQYF; DNA: TGTGCCAGCACCTGGACAGGGGCTAGCACAGATACGCAGTATTTT
D: .; size: .; V: TRBV12-3/TRBV12-4; J: TRBJ2-5; CDR3: CASSLWGIKETQYF; DNA: TGTGCCAGCAGTTTATGGGGAATAAAAGAGACCCAGTACTTC
D: .; size: few; V: TRBV30; J: TRBJ1-6; CDR3: CAWSGGDNSPLHF; DNA: TGTGCCTGGAGTGGGGGGGATAATTCACCCCTCCACTTT
D: .; size: .; V: TRBV4-3; J: TRBJ2-5; CDR3: CASSQDLGTGTSQETQYF; DNA: TGCGCCAGCAGCCAAGATTTGGGGACGGGGACATCCCAAGAGACCCAGTACTTC
D: .; size: .; V: TRBV21-1; J: TRBJ2-1; CDR3: CASSPSNGKGHNEQFF; DNA: TGTGCCAGCAGCCCCTCAAACGGGAAGGGGCACAATGAGCAGTTCTTC
D: TRBD1; size: many; V: TRBV5-6; J: TRBJ1-1; CDR3: CASRGDRVTEAFF; DNA: TGTGCCAGCAGGGGTGACAGGGTCACTGAAGCTTTCTTT
D: .; size: .; V: TRBV20-1; J: TRBJ1-1; CDR3: CSAPTGGNTEAFF; DNA: TGCAGTGCTCCTACTGGGGGGAACACTGAAGCTTTCTTT
D: .; size: few; V: TRBV5-1; J: TRBJ1-2; CDR3: CASSLAGYGGYTF; DNA: TGCGCCAGCAGCTTGGCGGGATACGGTGGCTACACCTTC
D: .; size: few; V: TRBV4-2; J: TRBJ2-6; CDR3: CASSADIKFGANVLTF; DNA: TGTGCCAGCAGCGCGGACATCAAGTTCGGGGCCAACGTCCTGACTTTC
D: .; size: .; V: TRBV15; J: TRBJ2-1; CDR3: CATSPFWGQNEQFF; DNA: TGTGCCACCAGTCCCTTTTGGGGGCAGAATGAGCAGTTCTTC
D: TRBD2; size: many; V: TRBV7-2; J: TRBJ2-7; CDR3: CASSLGLGGGYEQYF; DNA: TGTGCCAGCAGCTTAGGCCTCGGGGGGGGCTACGAGCAGTACTTC
D: TRBD2; size: many; V: TRBV7-8; J: TRBJ2-3; CDR3: CASSSPGTSGGLKRTDTQYF; DNA: TGTGCCAGCAGCTCCCCCGGGACTAGCGGGGGGCTTAAGCGCACAGATACGCAGTATTTT
D: TRBD1; size: .; V: TRBV20-1; J: TRBJ1-5; CDR3: CSASRGPSNQPQHF; DNA: TGCAGTGCCAGCAGGGGGCCGAGCAATCAGCCCCAGCATTTT
D: TRBD2; size: few; V: TRBV12-5; J: TRBJ2-3; CDR3: CASGVTSGGFTDTQYF; DNA: TGTGCTAGTGGGGTGACTAGCGGGGGGTTCACAGATACGCAGTATTTT
D: .; size: .; V: TRBV7-2; J: TRBJ1-2; CDR3: CATRPRGGGYGYTF; DNA: TGTGCCACTCGTCCACGAGGGGGGGGCTATGGCTACACCTTC
D: TRBD1; size: .; V: TRBV11-2; J: TRBJ1-1; CDR3: CASTLTGGNTEAFF; DNA: TGTGCCAGCACCCTGACAGGGGGGAACACTGAAGCTTTCTTT